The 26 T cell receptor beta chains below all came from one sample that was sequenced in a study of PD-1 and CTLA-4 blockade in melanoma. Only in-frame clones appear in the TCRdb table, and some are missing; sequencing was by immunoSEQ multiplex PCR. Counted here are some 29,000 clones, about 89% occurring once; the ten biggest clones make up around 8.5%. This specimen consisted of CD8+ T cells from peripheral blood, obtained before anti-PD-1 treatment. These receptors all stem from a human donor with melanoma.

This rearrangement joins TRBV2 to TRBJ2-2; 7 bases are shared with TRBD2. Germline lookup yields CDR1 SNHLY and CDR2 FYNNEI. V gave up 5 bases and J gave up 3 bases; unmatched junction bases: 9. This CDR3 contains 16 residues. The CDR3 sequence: CASSPPTSAYTGELFF. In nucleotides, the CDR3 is TGTGCCAGCAGTCCCCCTACTAGCGCATACACCGGGGAGCTGTTTTTT.

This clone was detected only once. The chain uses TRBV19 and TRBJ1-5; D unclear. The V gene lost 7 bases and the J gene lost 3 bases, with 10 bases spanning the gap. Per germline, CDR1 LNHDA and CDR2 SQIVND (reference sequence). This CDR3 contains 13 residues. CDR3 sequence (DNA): TGTGCCAGTACCTCGAGCCCCAATCAGCCCCAGCATTTT. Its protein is CASTSSPNQPQHF.

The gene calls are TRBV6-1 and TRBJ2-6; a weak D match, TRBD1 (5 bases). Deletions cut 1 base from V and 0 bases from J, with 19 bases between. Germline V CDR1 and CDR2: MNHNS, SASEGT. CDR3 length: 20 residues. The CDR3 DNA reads TGTGCCAGCAGTGAAGTTCTCTTCAGGGTCACGGACTCTGGGGCCAACGTCCTGACTTTC. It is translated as CASSEVLFRVTDSGANVLTF.

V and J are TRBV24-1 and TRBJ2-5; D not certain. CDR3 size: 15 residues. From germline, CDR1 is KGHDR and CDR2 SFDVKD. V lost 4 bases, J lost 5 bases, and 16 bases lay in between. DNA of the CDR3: TGTGCCACCAGTGACTTGACTCCCGGCGGCGAGACCCAGTACTTC. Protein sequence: CATSDLTPGGETQYF.

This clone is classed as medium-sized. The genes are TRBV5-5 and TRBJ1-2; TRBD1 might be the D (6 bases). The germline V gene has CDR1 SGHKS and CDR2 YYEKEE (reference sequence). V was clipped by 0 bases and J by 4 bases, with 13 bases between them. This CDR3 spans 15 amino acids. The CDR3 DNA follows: TGTGCCAGCAGCTTGGAGGCAGGGGATGCCTATGGCTACACCTTC. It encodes CASSLEAGDAYGYTF.

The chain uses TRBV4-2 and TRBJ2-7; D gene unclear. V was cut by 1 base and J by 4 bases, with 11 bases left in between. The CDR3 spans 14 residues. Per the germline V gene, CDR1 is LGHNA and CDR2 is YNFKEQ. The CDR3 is CASSQAPVGYEQYF. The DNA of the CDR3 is TGTGCCAGCAGCCAAGCCCCGGTGGGTTACGAGCAGTACTTC.

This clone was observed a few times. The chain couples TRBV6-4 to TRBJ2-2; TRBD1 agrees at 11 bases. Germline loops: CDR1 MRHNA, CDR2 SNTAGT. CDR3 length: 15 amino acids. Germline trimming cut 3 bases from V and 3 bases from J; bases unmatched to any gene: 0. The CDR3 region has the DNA TGTGCCAGCAGTGAGGACAGGGGGCACACCGGGGAGCTGTTTTTT. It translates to CASSEDRGHTGELFF.

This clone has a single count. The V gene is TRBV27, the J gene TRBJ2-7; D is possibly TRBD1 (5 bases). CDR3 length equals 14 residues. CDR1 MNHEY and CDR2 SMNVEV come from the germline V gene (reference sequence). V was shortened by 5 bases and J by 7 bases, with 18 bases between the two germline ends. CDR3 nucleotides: TGTGCCAGCAGTCCCGTAGGGGTAAAGGGGGAGCAGTACTTC. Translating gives CASSPVGVKGEQYF.

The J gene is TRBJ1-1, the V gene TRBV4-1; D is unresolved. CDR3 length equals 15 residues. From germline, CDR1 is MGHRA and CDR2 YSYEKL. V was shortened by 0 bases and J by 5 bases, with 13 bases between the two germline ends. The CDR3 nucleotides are TGCGCCAGCAGCCAAGATTCCCTCGGAGAGACTGAAGCTTTCTTT. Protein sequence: CASSQDSLGETEAFF.

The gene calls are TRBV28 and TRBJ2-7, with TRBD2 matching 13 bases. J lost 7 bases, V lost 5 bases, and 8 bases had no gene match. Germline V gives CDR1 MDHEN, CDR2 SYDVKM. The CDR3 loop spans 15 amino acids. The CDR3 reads CASSPLAGGPQEQYF. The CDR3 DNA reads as TGTGCCAGCAGTCCACTAGCGGGAGGGCCTCAAGAGCAGTACTTC.

In DNA, the CDR3 is TGTGCCAGCAGTTTAGGTGTAGCGGGAGGGCCTCAACTACACAATGAGCAGTTCTTC. Its protein product is CASSLGVAGGPQLHNEQFF. This sequence joins TRBV27 and TRBJ2-1, with 11 bases aligning to TRBD2. Germline V gene lookup returns CDR1 MNHEY and CDR2 SMNVEV (reference sequence). The CDR3 sequence is 19 residues long. V gave up 2 bases and J gave up 5 bases; unmatched junction bases: 14.

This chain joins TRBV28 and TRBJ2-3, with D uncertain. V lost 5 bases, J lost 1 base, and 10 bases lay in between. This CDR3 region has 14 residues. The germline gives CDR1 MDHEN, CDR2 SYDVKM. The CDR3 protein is CASSPVAGTDTQYF. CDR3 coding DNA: TGTGCCAGCAGTCCCGTGGCCGGCACAGATACGCAGTATTTT.

The CDR3 protein is CAWSGGRDTEAFF. CDR3 sequence (DNA): TGTGCCTGGAGTGGGGGGCGCGACACTGAAGCTTTCTTT. The V call is TRBV30, the J call TRBJ1-1; perhaps TRBD1 as D (6 bases). Germline assignment: CDR1 GTSNPN and CDR2 SVGIG (reference sequence). With 1 base removed from V and 3 bases from J, the gap between germline ends came to 9 bases. The CDR3 totals 13 residues.

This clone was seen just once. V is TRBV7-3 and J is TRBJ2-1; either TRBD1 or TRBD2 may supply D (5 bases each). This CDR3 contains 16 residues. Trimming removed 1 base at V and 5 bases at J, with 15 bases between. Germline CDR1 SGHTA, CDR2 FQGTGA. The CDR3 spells CASSLIRGDGNNEQFF. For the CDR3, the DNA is TGTGCCAGCAGCTTAATACGAGGGGACGGCAACAATGAGCAGTTCTTC.

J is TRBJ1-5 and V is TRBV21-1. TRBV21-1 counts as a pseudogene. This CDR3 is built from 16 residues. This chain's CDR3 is CASSKARGGIGQPQHF. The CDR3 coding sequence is TGTGCCAGCAGCAAAGCTCGCGGGGGAATCGGTCAGCCCCAGCATTTT.

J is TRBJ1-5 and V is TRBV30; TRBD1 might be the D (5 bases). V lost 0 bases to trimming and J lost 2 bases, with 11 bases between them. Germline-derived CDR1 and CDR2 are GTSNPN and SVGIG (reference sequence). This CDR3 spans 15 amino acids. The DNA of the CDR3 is TGTGCCTGGAGTGTACCAGGGTCGGGCAATCAGCCCCAGCATTTT. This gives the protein CAWSVPGSGNQPQHF.

CDR3 region: CASSLPGGRASDTQYF. CDR3 DNA: TGTGCCAGCAGCCTCCCGGGCGGGAGGGCCTCGGATACGCAGTATTTT. The chain employs TRBV11-2 and TRBJ2-3; 9 bases fit TRBD2. In germline, CDR1 is SGHAT, CDR2 FQNNGV. CDR3 length equals 16 residues. V shed 5 bases and J 6 bases; nucleotides not matched to a gene: 12.

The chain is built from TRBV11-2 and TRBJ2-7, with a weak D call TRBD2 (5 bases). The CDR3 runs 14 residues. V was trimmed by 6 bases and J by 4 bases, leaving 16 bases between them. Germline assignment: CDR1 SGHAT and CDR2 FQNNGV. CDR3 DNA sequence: TGTGCCAGCAGAGATTCCTCGTCGGGGTACGAGCAGTACTTC. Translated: CASRDSSSGYEQYF.

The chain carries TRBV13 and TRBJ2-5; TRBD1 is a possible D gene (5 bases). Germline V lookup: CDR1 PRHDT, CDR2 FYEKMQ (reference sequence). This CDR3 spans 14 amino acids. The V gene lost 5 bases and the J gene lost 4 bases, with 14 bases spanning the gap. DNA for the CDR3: TGTGCCAGCAGCCGTATACAGGTTCGAGAGACCCAGTACTTC. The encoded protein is CASSRIQVRETQYF.

The CDR3 bases are TGTGCCATCACGGACGACCCCTACGAGCAGTACTTC. Protein sequence: CAITDDPYEQYF. This sequence joins TRBV10-3 and TRBJ2-7; no definite D call. The germline gives CDR1 ENHRY, CDR2 SYGVKD. The CDR3 has 12 residues. V shed 7 bases and J shed 2 bases, with 9 bases lying between them.

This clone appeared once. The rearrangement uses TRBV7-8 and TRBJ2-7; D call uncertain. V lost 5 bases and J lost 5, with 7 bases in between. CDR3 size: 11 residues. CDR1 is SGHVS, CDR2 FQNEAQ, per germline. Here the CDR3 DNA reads TGTGCCAGCAGCCCTCTAGACGAGCAGTACTTC. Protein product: CASSPLDEQYF.

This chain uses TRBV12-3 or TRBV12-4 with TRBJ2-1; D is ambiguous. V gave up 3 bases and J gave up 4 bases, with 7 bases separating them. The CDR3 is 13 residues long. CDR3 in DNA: TGTGCCAGCAGTTTCTCGGAATACAATGAGCAGTTCTTC. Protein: CASSFSEYNEQFF.

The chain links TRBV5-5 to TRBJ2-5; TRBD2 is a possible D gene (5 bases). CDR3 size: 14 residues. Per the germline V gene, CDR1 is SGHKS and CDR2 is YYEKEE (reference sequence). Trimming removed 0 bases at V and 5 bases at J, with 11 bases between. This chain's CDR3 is CASSLGWEWETQYF. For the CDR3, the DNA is TGTGCCAGCAGCTTGGGTTGGGAGTGGGAGACCCAGTACTTC. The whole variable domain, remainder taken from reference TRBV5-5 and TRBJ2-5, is DAGVTQSPTHLIKTRGQQVTLRCSPISGHKSVSWYQQVLGQGPQFIFQYYEKEERGRGNFPDRFSARQFPNYSSELNVNALLLGDSALYLCASSLGWEWETQYFGPGTRLLVL.

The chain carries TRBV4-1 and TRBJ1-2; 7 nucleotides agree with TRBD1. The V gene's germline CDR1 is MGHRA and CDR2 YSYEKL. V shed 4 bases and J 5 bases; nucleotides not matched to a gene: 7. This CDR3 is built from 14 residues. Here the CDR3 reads CASSPTQGIYGYTF. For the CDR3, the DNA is TGCGCCAGCAGCCCTACACAGGGGATATATGGCTACACCTTC.

The CDR3 sequence is CASSPREVSYEQYF. The CDR3 bases are TGCGCCAGCAGCCCCCGGGAGGTATCATACGAGCAGTACTTC. The rearrangement uses TRBV4-1 and TRBJ2-7; the match to TRBD2 covers 7 bases. With 4 bases clipped from V and 4 bases from J, the junction kept 7 bases outside the gene matches. Germline V gene data show CDR1 as MGHRA and CDR2 as YSYEKL. This CDR3 contains 14 residues.

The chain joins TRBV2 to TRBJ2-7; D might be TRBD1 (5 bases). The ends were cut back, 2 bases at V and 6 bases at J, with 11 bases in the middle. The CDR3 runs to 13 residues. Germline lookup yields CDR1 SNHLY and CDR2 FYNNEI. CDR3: CASSEQGMREQYF. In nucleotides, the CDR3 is TGTGCCAGCAGTGAACAGGGAATGCGCGAGCAGTACTTC.